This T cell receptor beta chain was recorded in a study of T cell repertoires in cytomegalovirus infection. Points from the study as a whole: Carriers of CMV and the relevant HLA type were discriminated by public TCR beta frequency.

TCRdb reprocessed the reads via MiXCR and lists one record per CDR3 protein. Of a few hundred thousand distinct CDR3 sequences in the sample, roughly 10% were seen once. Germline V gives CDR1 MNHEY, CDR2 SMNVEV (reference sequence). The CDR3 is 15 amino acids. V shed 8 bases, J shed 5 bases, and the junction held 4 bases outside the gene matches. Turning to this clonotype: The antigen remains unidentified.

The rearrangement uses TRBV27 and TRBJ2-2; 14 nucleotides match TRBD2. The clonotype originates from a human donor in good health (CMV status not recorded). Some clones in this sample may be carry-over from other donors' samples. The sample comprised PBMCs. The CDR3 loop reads CASLRLAGGTGELFF. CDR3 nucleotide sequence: TGTGCCAGCCTCAGACTAGCGGGAGGGACCGGGGAGCTGTTTTTT.